This paragraph reports one T cell receptor (beta chain). Antigen: not known. Unique molecular identifiers were attached to individual cDNA molecules. TCRdb re-analysed the 5' RACE reads in MiXCR, keeping a single row per CDR3 protein. The sample yields tens of thousands of distinct CDR3 sequences, around 9.3% seen once. Germline CDR1 and CDR2: MDHEN and SYDVKM. V lost 3 bases and J lost 2, with 12 bases in between. This CDR3 has 15 amino acids. These data are taken from a study of early T cells in non-severe SARS-CoV-2 infection. At the level of the study: Sequencing was performed on bulk RNA from unsorted whole blood, leaving chains unpaired. The study's findings and limits: Missing private and CD4 specificities, VDJdb matching favored anti-spike CD8 responses.

Sequencing used whole blood, obtained at baseline. This receptor was obtained from an adult who was a healthcare worker with PCR-confirmed SARS-CoV-2 infection or an uninfected control (not recorded which). This chain uses TRBV28 with TRBJ2-3; D may be TRBD1 (6 bases). Here the CDR3 DNA reads TGTGCCAGCAGTTTGGGGGCTCGGCTCACAGATACGCAGTATTTT. Protein product: CASSLGARLTDTQYF.